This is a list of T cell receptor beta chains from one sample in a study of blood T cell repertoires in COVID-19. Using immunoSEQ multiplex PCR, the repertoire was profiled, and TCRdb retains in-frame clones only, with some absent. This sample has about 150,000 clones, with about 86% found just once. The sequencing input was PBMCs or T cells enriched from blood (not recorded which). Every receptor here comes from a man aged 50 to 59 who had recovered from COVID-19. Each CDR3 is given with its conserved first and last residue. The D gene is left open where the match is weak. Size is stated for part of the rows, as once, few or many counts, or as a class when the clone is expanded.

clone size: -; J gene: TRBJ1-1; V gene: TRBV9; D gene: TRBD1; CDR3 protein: CASSGGTGEAFF; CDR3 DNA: TGTGCCAGCAGCGGGGGGACAGGGGAAGCTTTCTTT
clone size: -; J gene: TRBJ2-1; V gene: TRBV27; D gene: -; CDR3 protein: CASRGTQGWNYNEQFF; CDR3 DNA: TGTGCCAGCAGAGGAACACAGGGATGGAACTACAATGAGCAGTTCTTC
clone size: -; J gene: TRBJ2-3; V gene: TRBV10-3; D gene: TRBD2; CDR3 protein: CAISAPTSVTDTQYF; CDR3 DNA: TGTGCCATCAGCGCCCCGACTAGCGTAACAGATACGCAGTATTTT
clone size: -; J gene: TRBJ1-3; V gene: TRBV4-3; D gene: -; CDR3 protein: CASSQVVYGNTIYF; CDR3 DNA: TGCGCCAGCAGCCAAGTTGTGTATGGAAACACCATATATTTT
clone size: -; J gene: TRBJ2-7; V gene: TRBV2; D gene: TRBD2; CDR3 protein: CATLAGGYEQYF; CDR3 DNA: TGTGCCACACTAGCGGGGGGGTACGAGCAGTACTTC
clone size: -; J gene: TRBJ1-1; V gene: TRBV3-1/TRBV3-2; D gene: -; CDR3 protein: CASSQDGGGGAFF; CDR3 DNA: TGTGCCAGCAGCCAAGATGGCGGGGGAGGAGCTTTCTTT
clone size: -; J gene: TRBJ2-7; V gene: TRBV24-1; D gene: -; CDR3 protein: CATSDFFDEQYF; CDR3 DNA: TGTGCCACCAGTGATTTTTTCGACGAGCAGTACTTC
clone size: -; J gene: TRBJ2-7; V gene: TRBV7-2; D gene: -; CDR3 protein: CASSLGRTYEQYF; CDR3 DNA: TGTGCCAGCAGCTTAGGCAGGACCTACGAGCAGTACTTC
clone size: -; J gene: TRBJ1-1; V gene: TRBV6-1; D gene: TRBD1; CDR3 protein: CASSEYGTANTEAFF; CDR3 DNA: TGTGCCAGCAGTGAATACGGGACAGCGAACACTGAAGCTTTCTTT
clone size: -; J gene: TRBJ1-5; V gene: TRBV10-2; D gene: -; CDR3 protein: CASSAQGKNQPQHF; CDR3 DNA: TGCGCCAGCAGTGCCCAGGGAAAAAATCAGCCCCAGCATTTT
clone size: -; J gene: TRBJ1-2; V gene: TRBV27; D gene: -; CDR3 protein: CASSFQDRNGYTF; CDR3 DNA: TGTGCCAGCAGTTTTCAAGACAGAAATGGCTACACCTTC
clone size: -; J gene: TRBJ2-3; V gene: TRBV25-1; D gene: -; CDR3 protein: CASTGRGSPDTQYF; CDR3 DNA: TGTGCCAGCACGGGCCGGGGGTCCCCAGATACGCAGTATTTT
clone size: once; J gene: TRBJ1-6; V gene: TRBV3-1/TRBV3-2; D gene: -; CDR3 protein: CASSQDFPDSSSYNSPLHF; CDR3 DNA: TGTGCCAGCAGCCAAGATTTTCCAGATTCCAGCTCCTATAATTCACCCCTCCACTTT
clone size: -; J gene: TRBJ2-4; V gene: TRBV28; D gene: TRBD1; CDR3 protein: CASSLSGTGEAKNIQYF; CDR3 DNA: TGTGCCAGCAGTCTATCCGGGACAGGGGAAGCCAAAAACATTCAGTACTTC
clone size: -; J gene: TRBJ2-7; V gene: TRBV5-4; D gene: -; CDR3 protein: CASRETGRYEQYF; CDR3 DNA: TGTGCCAGCAGGGAGACAGGGAGGTACGAGCAGTACTTC
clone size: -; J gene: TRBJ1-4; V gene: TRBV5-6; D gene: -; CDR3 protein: CASSLVEGLGELFF; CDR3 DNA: TGTGCCAGCAGCTTGGTGGAGGGTCTGGGGGAACTGTTTTTT
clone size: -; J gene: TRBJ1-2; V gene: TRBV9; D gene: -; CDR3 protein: CASSVVGSQGYGYTF; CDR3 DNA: TGTGCCAGCAGCGTAGTTGGCAGTCAGGGCTATGGCTACACCTTC
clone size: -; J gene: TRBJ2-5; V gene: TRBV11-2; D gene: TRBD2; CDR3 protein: CASSLFSGDFQETQYF; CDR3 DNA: TGTGCCAGCAGCTTGTTTAGCGGGGATTTCCAAGAGACCCAGTACTTC
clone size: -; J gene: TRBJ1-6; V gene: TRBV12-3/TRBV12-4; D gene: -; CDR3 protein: CASTPTYNSPLHF; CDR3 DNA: TGTGCCAGCACCCCAACCTATAATTCACCCCTCCACTTT
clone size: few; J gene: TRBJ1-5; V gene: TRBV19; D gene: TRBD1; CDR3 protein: CASRGRQGPQPQHF; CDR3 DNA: TGTGCCAGTAGGGGGCGACAGGGGCCTCAGCCCCAGCATTTT
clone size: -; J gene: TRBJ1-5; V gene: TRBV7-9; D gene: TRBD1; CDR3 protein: CASSPPTGGNQPQHF; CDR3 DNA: TGTGCCAGCAGCCCACCCACAGGGGGGAATCAGCCCCAGCATTTT
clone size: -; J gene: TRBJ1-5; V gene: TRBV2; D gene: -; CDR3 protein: CASMGGLNQPQHF; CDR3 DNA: TGTGCCAGCATGGGGGGTCTAAATCAGCCCCAGCATTTT
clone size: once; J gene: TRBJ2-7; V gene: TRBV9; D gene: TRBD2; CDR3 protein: CASSVAGTSSNEQYF; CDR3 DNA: TGTGCCAGCAGCGTAGCCGGGACTAGCAGCAACGAGCAGTACTTC
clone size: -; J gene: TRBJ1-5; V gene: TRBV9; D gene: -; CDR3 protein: CASSVIGGGGNQPQHF; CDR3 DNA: TGTGCCAGCAGCGTTATAGGGGGGGGAGGGAATCAGCCCCAGCATTTT
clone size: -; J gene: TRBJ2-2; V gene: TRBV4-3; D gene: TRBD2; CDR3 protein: CASSQGLAGANTGELFF; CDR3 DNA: TGCGCCAGCAGCCAAGGACTAGCGGGCGCGAACACCGGGGAGCTGTTTTTT
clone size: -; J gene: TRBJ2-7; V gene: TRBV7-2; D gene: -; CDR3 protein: CASSWASYEQYF; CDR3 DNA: TGTGCCAGCAGCTGGGCCTCCTACGAGCAGTACTTC
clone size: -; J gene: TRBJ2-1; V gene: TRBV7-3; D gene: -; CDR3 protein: CASSLIGQSYNEQFF; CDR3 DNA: TGTGCCAGCAGCTTAATTGGTCAGTCCTACAATGAGCAGTTCTTC
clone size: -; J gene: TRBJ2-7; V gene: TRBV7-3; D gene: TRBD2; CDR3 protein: CASQLIGSGGVYEQYF; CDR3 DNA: TGTGCCAGTCAGCTTATTGGAAGCGGGGGAGTGTACGAGCAGTACTTC
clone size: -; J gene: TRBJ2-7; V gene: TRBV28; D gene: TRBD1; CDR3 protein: CASTYAGQGTYEQYF; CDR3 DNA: TGTGCCAGCACCTATGCCGGACAGGGAACCTACGAGCAGTACTTC
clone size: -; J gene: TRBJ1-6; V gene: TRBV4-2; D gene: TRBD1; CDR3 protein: CASSLGGGNNSPLHF; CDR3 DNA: TGTGCCAGCAGCCTAGGGGGCGGTAATAATTCACCCCTCCACTTT
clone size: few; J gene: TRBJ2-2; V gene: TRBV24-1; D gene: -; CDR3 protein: CATSDADTNTGELFF; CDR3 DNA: TGTGCCACCAGTGATGCGGACACGAACACCGGGGAGCTGTTTTTT
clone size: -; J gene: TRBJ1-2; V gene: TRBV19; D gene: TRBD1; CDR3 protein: CASSRGQGEGGYTF; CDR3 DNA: TGTGCCAGTAGCCGGGGACAGGGGGAAGGGGGCTACACCTTC
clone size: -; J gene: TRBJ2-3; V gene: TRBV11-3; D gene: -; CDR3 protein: CASSLEQTDTQYF; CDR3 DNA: TGTGCCAGCAGCTTAGAACAAACAGATACGCAGTATTTT
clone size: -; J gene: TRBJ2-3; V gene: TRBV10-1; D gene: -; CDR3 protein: CASSMAGADTQYF; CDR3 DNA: TGCGCCAGCAGTATGGCGGGTGCAGATACGCAGTATTTT
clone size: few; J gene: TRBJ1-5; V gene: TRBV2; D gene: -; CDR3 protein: CASSVDSNSNQPQHF; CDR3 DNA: TGTGCCAGCAGTGTGGACAGCAATAGCAATCAGCCCCAGCATTTT